Below are 11 T cell receptor beta chains sequenced from a single sample in a study of response to subunit inactivated influenza vaccine. Using its own MiXCR run on the RT-PCR reads, TCRdb lists one record per CDR3 protein. The sample yields around 190,000 distinct CDR3 sequences, 13% to 15% seen once. Sequencing used CD8+ T cells sorted from PBMCs, obtained around 5 days after vaccination. The receptor source for this set is a man aged 45-60 years who received an inactivated influenza vaccine.

This clonotype has a count of ten or more. The chain joins TRBV20-1 to TRBJ2-7; 7 nucleotides agree with TRBD1. CDR1 is DFQATT, CDR2 SNEGSKA, per germline (reference sequence). This CDR3 comprises 13 residues. V gave up 8 bases and J gave up 0 bases; unmatched junction bases: 7. The CDR3 spells CSSEGASSYEQYF. In DNA form, the CDR3 reads TGCAGTTCCGAGGGGGCCTCCTCCTACGAGCAGTACTTC.

The sample holds a few counts of this clonotype. The chain combines TRBV4-3 with TRBJ2-7; tentatively, D is TRBD1 (6 bases). This CDR3 contains 17 residues. The V end was cut by 0 bases, the J end by 1 base, with 16 bases between. Germline CDR1 is LGHNA and CDR2 is YSLEER. The CDR3 DNA follows: TGCGCCAGCAGCCAAGAGGATTACAGGGAGTTGTCCTACGAGCAGTACTTC. Translated, it gives CASSQEDYRELSYEQYF.

V is TRBV6-2 or TRBV6-3 and J is TRBJ2-7, with D uncertain. CDR1 and CDR2 from the germline V gene are MNHEY and SVGEGT. V was shortened by 0 bases and J by 6 bases, with 3 bases between the two germline ends. The CDR3 loop spans 11 amino acids. The CDR3 region is CASSYSSEQYF. The CDR3 DNA follows: TGTGCCAGCAGTTACTCGTCCGAGCAGTACTTC.

V usage is TRBV28 and J usage is TRBJ2-5; no clear D gene. CDR1 is MDHEN and CDR2 is SYDVKM in the germline V gene. This CDR3 comprises 15 residues. Trimming cost V 5 bases and J 5 bases, with 18 bases left between them. This chain's CDR3 is CASSTRPDSGETQYF. The CDR3 coding sequence is TGTGCCAGCAGTACTCGTCCCGACTCTGGGGAGACCCAGTACTTC.

The chain couples TRBV5-5 to TRBJ2-2; D is perhaps TRBD2 (6 bases). Germline V lookup: CDR1 SGHKS, CDR2 YYEKEE (reference sequence). Trimming stripped 3 bases from V and 9 bases from J, with 9 bases between. The CDR3 spans 12 residues. CDR3 DNA sequence: TGTGCCAGCAGCTCTGGGGGGTGGGAGCTGTTTTTT. It translates to CASSSGGWELFF. Filled out from reference TRBV5-5 and TRBJ2-2, the complete variable domain reads DAGVTQSPTHLIKTRGQQVTLRCSPISGHKSVSWYQQVLGQGPQFIFQYYEKEERGRGNFPDRFSARQFPNYSSELNVNALLLGDSALYLCASSSGGWELFFGEGSRLTVL.

The chain is built from TRBV14 and TRBJ2-7; no clear D gene. CDR3 length: 14 residues. V dropped 0 bases and J dropped 2 bases, with 8 bases sitting between them. The germline V gene has CDR1 SGHDN and CDR2 FVKESK. In nucleotides, the CDR3 is TGTGCCAGCAGCCAAGAAACCGACACCTACGAGCAGTACTTC. Its protein is CASSQETDTYEQYF. Supplemented by reference TRBV14 and TRBJ2-7, the full variable domain reads EAGVTQFPSHSVIEKGQTVTLRCDPISGHDNLYWYRRVMGKEIKFLLHFVKESKQDESGMPNNRFLAERTGGTYSTLKVQPAELEDSGVYFCASSQETDTYEQYFGPGTRLTVT.

The chain recombines TRBV11-1 with TRBJ2-7; 16 nucleotides line up with TRBD2. The CDR3 covers 18 residues. J was trimmed by 5 bases and V by 5 bases; bases with no gene match: 12. Per the germline V gene, CDR1 is SGHAT and CDR2 is FQDESV (reference sequence). CDR3 region: CASSETPGTSGRADEQYF. The CDR3 DNA sequence: TGTGCCAGCAGCGAGACCCCCGGGACTAGCGGGAGGGCCGACGAGCAGTACTTC.

This clonotype appeared a few times. V is TRBV5-6 and J is TRBJ1-4; D call uncertain. V was clipped by 3 bases and J by 1 base, with 10 bases between them. CDR3 length: 15 residues. From germline, CDR1 is SGHDT and CDR2 YYEEEE. Here the CDR3 reads CASSSRTETNEKLFF. CDR3 nucleotides: TGTGCCAGCAGCTCCCGGACGGAAACTAATGAAAAACTGTTTTTT. Using reference TRBV5-6 and TRBJ1-4 for the parts outside the CDR3, the full variable domain is DAGVTQSPTHLIKTRGQQVTLRCSPKSGHDTVSWYQQALGQGPQFIFQYYEEEERQRGNFPDRFSGHQFPNYSSELNVNALLLGDSALYLCASSSRTETNEKLFFGSGTQLSVL.

J is TRBJ2-5 and V is TRBV7-9; 7 bases map to TRBD1. With 0 bases clipped from V and 3 bases from J, the junction kept 4 bases outside the gene matches. The CDR3 runs to 15 residues. The germline CDR1 and CDR2 sequences are SEHNR and FQNEAQ (reference sequence). CDR3 in amino acids: CASSLAWGQKETQYF. In DNA, the CDR3 is TGTGCCAGCAGCTTAGCTTGGGGACAGAAAGAGACCCAGTACTTC.

This clonotype has at least ten counts. The chain carries TRBV4-1 and TRBJ2-5; weak D call: TRBD2 (5 bases). V gave up 0 bases and J gave up 1 base, with 18 bases separating them. The CDR3 consists of 18 residues. Germline V gene lookup returns CDR1 MGHRA and CDR2 YSYEKL. The CDR3 protein is CASSQDRSSGWFQETQYF. CDR3 sequence (DNA): TGCGCCAGCAGCCAAGATCGATCCTCGGGATGGTTCCAAGAGACCCAGTACTTC.

This chain uses TRBV27 with TRBJ2-1, with a possible D match to TRBD2 (5 bases). CDR1 and CDR2 from the germline V gene are MNHEY and SMNVEV (reference sequence). V dropped 2 bases and J dropped 10 bases, with 18 bases sitting between them. The CDR3 spans 15 residues. CDR3 in amino acids: CASSLELGQFQEQFF. In DNA, the CDR3 is TGTGCCAGCAGTTTAGAACTAGGTCAGTTCCAGGAGCAGTTCTTC.